The 21 T cell receptor beta chains given below trace back to one sample, sequenced in a study of Ad26.COV2.S vaccination and SARS-CoV-2 variants. Assay used: immunoSEQ multiplex PCR; TCRdb lists only in-frame clones, some missing. The sample yields 410,000 or so clones, more than 80% seen once. Specified treatment: 15 to 20 received Ad26.COV2.S at low or high dose, single or two shots; roughly five received placebo; per-sample allocation not given. Collection of samples fell on day 63 after the first vaccine or placebo injection. The sequenced sample was peripheral blood, obtained in a trial of Ad26.COV2.S vaccine versus placebo. The receptors stem from a person between 18 and 65 years old who received the Ad26.COV2.S COVID-19 vaccine or a placebo.

This chain uses TRBV5-4 with TRBJ2-2, with D perhaps TRBD2 (7 bases). The CDR3 is 15 amino acids. The V end lost 5 bases, the J end lost 6 bases, and 17 bases lay between the germline ends. Per the germline V gene, CDR1 is SGHNT and CDR2 is YYREEE (reference sequence). In nucleotides, the CDR3 is TGTGCCAGCAGGGGGGGGGACAAGCTCCCCGGGGAGCTGTTTTTT. This gives the protein CASRGGDKLPGELFF.

The chain has TRBV9 and TRBJ1-2, with TRBD1 matching over 7 bases. This CDR3 is built from 16 residues. Germline V lookup: CDR1 SGDLS, CDR2 YYNGEE. J gave up 3 bases and V 0 bases, and 8 bases lay outside the gene matches. As DNA, the CDR3 is TGTGCCAGCAGCGTAGCTGGTTTAGGACAGGACTATGGCTACACCTTC. This encodes CASSVAGLGQDYGYTF. The whole variable domain, filled in from reference TRBV9 and TRBJ1-2, reads DSGVTQTPKHLITATGQRVTLRCSPRSGDLSVYWYQQSLDQGLQFLIQYYNGEERAKGNILERFSAQQFPDLHSELNLSSLELGDSALYFCASSVAGLGQDYGYTFGSGTRLTVV.

The CDR3 region is CASSQETGGPGEQYF. In DNA form, the CDR3 reads TGTGCCAGCAGCCAAGAGACCGGGGGGCCTGGCGAGCAGTACTTC. The chain couples TRBV14 to TRBJ2-7; a possible D gene is TRBD2 (7 bases). Germline V gives CDR1 SGHDN, CDR2 FVKESK. The CDR3 sequence is 15 residues long. V shed 0 bases and J shed 6 bases, with 15 bases lying between them.

The chain is built from TRBV3-1 (or the pseudogene TRBV3-2) and TRBJ1-6; TRBD1 might be the D (6 bases). Germline CDR1 and CDR2: LGHDT and YNNKEL (reference sequence). V shed 0 bases and J shed 2 bases, with 11 bases lying between them. This CDR3 region has 17 residues. The CDR3 nucleotides are TGTGCCAGCAGCCAAGAGGGGGGCAGTACCTATAATTCACCCCTCCACTTT. Residues: CASSQEGGSTYNSPLHF.

The rearrangement links TRBV30 to TRBJ2-1, with TRBD2 identical over 15 bases. Germline CDR1 reads GTSNPN; CDR2 reads SVGIG (reference sequence). The CDR3 totals 15 residues. Trimming cost V 3 bases and J 10 bases; bases outside gene matches: 7. CDR3 in amino acids: CAWSGLAGGPGEQFF. The DNA of the CDR3 is TGTGCCTGGAGCGGACTAGCGGGAGGGCCTGGGGAGCAGTTCTTC.

This chain links TRBV11-2 with TRBJ2-1; D uncertain. CDR1 SGHAT and CDR2 FQNNGV come from the germline V gene. This CDR3 region has 13 residues. The V and J ends lost 5 bases and 7 bases respectively, with 12 bases between them. CDR3 nucleotide sequence: TGTGCCAGCAGCCCCTCGGTAAGGAATGAGCAGTTCTTC. Amino acid sequence: CASSPSVRNEQFF.

The rearrangement joins TRBV7-6 to TRBJ2-2; 7 nucleotides line up with TRBD2. The CDR3 runs to 16 residues. V lost 4 bases and J lost 2; bases outside the gene matches: 7. CDR1 is SGHVS and CDR2 is FNYEAQ in the germline V gene. The chain's CDR3 is CASSSPGLPNTGELFF. CDR3 nucleotide sequence: TGTGCCAGCAGCTCGCCGGGACTACCTAACACCGGGGAGCTGTTTTTT.

This chain uses TRBV12-3 or TRBV12-4 with TRBJ2-1; D call uncertain. The CDR3 runs 11 residues. Deletions cut 3 bases from V and 5 bases from J, with 2 bases between. The CDR3 is CASSFDNEQFF. In DNA form, the CDR3 reads TGTGCCAGCAGTTTCGACAATGAGCAGTTCTTC.

This sequence joins TRBV4-1 and TRBJ2-7, with 10 bases lining up with TRBD1. The V and J ends lost 3 bases and 2 bases, in that order; junction bases with no gene match: 7. The V gene's germline CDR1 is MGHRA and CDR2 YSYEKL. The CDR3 contains 16 residues. Here the CDR3 DNA reads TGCGCCAGCAGCCATGTACCCGGGACAGGGGCCTACGAGCAGTACTTC. Its protein is CASSHVPGTGAYEQYF.

The chain uses TRBV7-2 and TRBJ2-3; possibly TRBD2 for D (6 bases). This CDR3 spans 17 amino acids. The germline CDR1 and CDR2 sequences are SGHTA and FQGNSA. Trimming left V 3 bases short and J 3 bases short, with 19 bases between. CDR3 loop: CASSLGDSSYATDTQYF. As DNA, the CDR3 is TGTGCCAGCAGCTTGGGGGACTCCTCCTACGCTACAGATACGCAGTATTTT.

The chain employs TRBV7-9 and TRBJ1-3; TRBD1 might be the D (6 bases). Trimming took off 3 bases at V and 3 bases at J, with 12 bases between the two ends. The CDR3 has 15 residues. The germline CDR1 and CDR2 sequences are SEHNR and FQNEAQ (reference sequence). The CDR3 loop reads CASSFRTASGNTIYF. For the CDR3, the DNA is TGTGCCAGCAGCTTCAGGACAGCGAGTGGAAACACCATATATTTT. Full variable domain (outside the CDR3, taken from reference TRBV7-9 and TRBJ1-3): DTGVSQNPRHKITKRGQNVTFRCDPISEHNRLYWYRQTLGQGPEFLTYFQNEAQLEKSRLLSDRFSAERPKGSFSTLEIQRTEQGDSAMYLCASSFRTASGNTIYFGEGSWLTVV.

This chain joins TRBV27 and TRBJ1-6; D may be TRBD1 (6 bases). V dropped 6 bases and J dropped 5 bases, with 11 bases sitting between them. Germline values: CDR1 MNHEY, CDR2 SMNVEV (reference sequence). The CDR3 extends over 14 amino acids. The CDR3 nucleotides read TGTGCCAGCAGACCGGACAGAGATAATTCACCCCTCCACTTT. This translates into CASRPDRDNSPLHF.

CDR3 loop: CAWSETPDHEQYF. Written as DNA, the CDR3 is TGTGCCTGGAGTGAGACCCCTGATCACGAGCAGTACTTC. The chain uses TRBV30 and TRBJ2-7; D is unclear. The CDR3 spans 13 residues. Germline loops: CDR1 GTSNPN, CDR2 SVGIG (reference sequence). Trimming cost V 1 base and J 5 bases, with 12 bases left between them.

This chain links TRBV18 with TRBJ1-1, with D maybe TRBD1 (5 bases). CDR3 size: 17 residues. The V gene's germline CDR1 is KGHSH and CDR2 LQKENI. Trimming removed 3 bases from V and 3 bases from J, with 20 bases in between. CDR3 loop: CASSPRVRGWGDTEAFF. CDR3 DNA sequence: TGTGCCAGCTCACCGAGGGTCCGGGGCTGGGGGGACACTGAAGCTTTCTTT.

The chain uses TRBV9 and TRBJ1-5, with a weak D call TRBD1 (6 bases). CDR3 size: 15 residues. The V gene's germline CDR1 is SGDLS and CDR2 YYNGEE. Trimming cost V 3 bases and J 9 bases, with 19 bases left between them. The CDR3 coding sequence is TGTGCCAGCAGCGAGTCGGACAGTCCCCTAGGGCCCCAGCATTTT. Encoded protein: CASSESDSPLGPQHF.

The chain combines TRBV10-3 with TRBJ2-3, with D unresolved. The V gene's germline CDR1 is ENHRY and CDR2 SYGVKD. The CDR3 has 11 residues. V was pared by 9 bases and J by 5 bases, with 9 bases between. The CDR3 nucleotides are TGTGCCATTCGCTCGAGAGATACGCAGTATTTT. Its translation is CAIRSRDTQYF.

This chain links TRBV27 with TRBJ2-7; 10 nucleotides agree with TRBD1. The germline V gene has CDR1 MNHEY and CDR2 SMNVEV (reference sequence). The V and J ends lost 5 bases and 7 bases, in that order; junction bases with no gene match: 11. The CDR3 is made up of 15 amino acids. As DNA, the CDR3 is TGTGCCAGCAGTGAACGACAGGGGGCGCGAGGAGAGCAGTACTTC. It translates to CASSERQGARGEQYF.

V gene TRBV5-1 combines with J gene TRBJ2-3; D is undetermined. V lost 1 base, J lost 0 bases, and 12 bases lay in between. The CDR3 loop spans 16 amino acids. Germline V gene lookup returns CDR1 SGHRS and CDR2 YFSETQ. CDR3 in DNA: TGCGCCAGCAGCTTGAACGAGCTCCGTAGCACAGATACGCAGTATTTT. Encoded protein: CASSLNELRSTDTQYF.

This chain connects TRBV19 to TRBJ2-1; D remains ambiguous. V was clipped by 5 bases and J by 8 bases, with 7 bases between them. CDR1 and CDR2 from the germline V gene are LNHDA and SQIVND (reference sequence). This CDR3 contains 11 residues. CDR3 protein: CASSFRHEQFF. In nucleotides, the CDR3 is TGTGCCAGTAGTTTCAGGCATGAGCAGTTCTTC.

The V call is TRBV7-2, the J call TRBJ2-2; D might be TRBD2 (6 bases). This CDR3 is 13 amino acids long. The germline V and J ends were trimmed by 5 bases and 6 bases, with 10 bases remaining between them. Looked up from germline, CDR1 is SGHTA and CDR2 is FQGNSA. DNA for the CDR3: TGTGCCAGCAGCGGCCGGAGGGCCGGGGAGCTGTTTTTT. Translating it yields CASSGRRAGELFF.

The V and J genes are TRBV2 and TRBJ2-1; a weak D match, TRBD1 (6 bases). The length of the CDR3 is 16 residues. Between the trimmed V and J ends, which lost 0 bases and 5 bases, there was a span of 14 bases. Germline CDR1 is SNHLY and CDR2 is FYNNEI. The chain's CDR3 is CASSEALGAGDNEQFF. Here the CDR3 DNA reads TGTGCCAGCAGTGAAGCGCTGGGGGCCGGAGACAATGAGCAGTTCTTC.